This TCR beta chain is drawn from a study of blood T cell repertoires in COVID-19. Across the study: COVID-19 samples from acute and convalescent phases originated in the United States, Italy and Spain. Nucleic acid was either cDNA or gDNA, and it came from T cells, B-cell-depleted T cells, or PBMCs.

The CDR3 has 13 amino acids. V trimming: 5 bases; J trimming: 2 bases; junction bases outside the gene matches: 2. This clone was detected only a few times. Source study methods: From reference gene primer amplification, estimates of nucleated cell counts were derived. Sequencing used immunoSEQ multiplex PCR; TCRdb keeps in-frame clones, though not all of them. For V, J and clone size, that table is used; D and trimming come from the DNA. This table holds fewer than 100,000 clones, 82% found once. Material for sequencing was peripheral blood. This TCR came from a human donor in a cohort sampled during active COVID-19. The genes are TRBV12-3 or TRBV12-4 and TRBJ2-5, with TRBD2 identical over 7 bases. The CDR3 here is CASSTSAQETQYF. DNA of the CDR3: TGTGCCAGCAGTACTAGCGCGCAAGAGACCCAGTACTTC.